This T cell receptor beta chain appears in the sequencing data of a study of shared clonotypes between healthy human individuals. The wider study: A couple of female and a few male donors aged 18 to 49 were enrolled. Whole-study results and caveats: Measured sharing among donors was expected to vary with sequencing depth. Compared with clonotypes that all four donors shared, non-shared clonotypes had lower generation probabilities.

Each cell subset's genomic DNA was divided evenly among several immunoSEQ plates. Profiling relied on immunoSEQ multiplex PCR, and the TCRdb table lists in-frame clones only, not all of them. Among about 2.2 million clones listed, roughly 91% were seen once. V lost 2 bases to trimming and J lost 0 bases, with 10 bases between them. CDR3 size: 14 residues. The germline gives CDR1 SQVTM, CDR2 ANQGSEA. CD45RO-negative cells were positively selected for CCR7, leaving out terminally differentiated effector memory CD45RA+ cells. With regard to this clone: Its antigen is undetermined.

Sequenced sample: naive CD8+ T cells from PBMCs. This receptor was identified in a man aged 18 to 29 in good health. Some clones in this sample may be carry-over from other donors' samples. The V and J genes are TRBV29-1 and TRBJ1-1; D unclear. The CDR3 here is CSVEYGVMNTEAFF. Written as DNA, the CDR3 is TGCAGCGTTGAATACGGGGTTATGAACACTGAAGCTTTCTTT.